This T cell receptor (beta chain) was captured by sequencing in a study of tumor-infiltrating lymphocytes in primary liver carcinoma. This clonotype was recorded once. The junction shows a germline mismatch at one end, possibly a read error. CDR3 length equals 15 residues. CDR1 is SGHAT, CDR2 FQNNGV, per germline. Investigators took RNA and DNA out together from 20-30 mg of unsorted bulk tissue. Whichever tumor sample was examined, it had over 90% viable tumor cells. The template, approximately 500 ng total RNA, yielded TCR beta cDNA made with a constant-region primer. Modified slightly, ARM-PCR produced TCR beta libraries over three nested multiplex PCR rounds. Both of the initial two PCR rounds ran for about 9 cycles and employed TRBV1-TRBV30 forward primers alongside a C-beta reverse primer. TCRdb reprocessed the multiplex PCR reads via MiXCR and lists one record per CDR3 protein. This sample has approximately 24,000 distinct CDR3 sequences; over 60% occur once, and the top ten carry 35% to 50%.

The chain links TRBV11-2 to TRBJ2-2; maybe TRBD2 (5 bases). The sample taken for sequencing was liver tumor tissue from sampling region 3. Indicated subset: tumor region T3, left-lateral pole. This clonotype was sampled from a man aged 40-55 years with primary liver carcinoma and hepatitis B virus infection. As DNA, the CDR3 is TGTGCCAGCAGTTTTGCGGTATCGAACACCGGGGAGCTGTTCTTT. This codes for CASSFAVSNTGELFF.